This is a list of T cell receptor beta chains from one sample in a study of T cells in tumors after PD-1 blockade. Assay used: immunoSEQ multiplex PCR; TCRdb lists only in-frame clones, some missing. The data hold roughly 48,000 clones, with over 70% observed a single time. Here the sequenced sample was PBMCs, taken before anti-PD-1 treatment. The receptors derive from a human donor with basal cell carcinoma. Each CDR3 is given with its conserved first and last residue. Fields, in order: V gene, D gene, J gene, clone size, CDR3 protein, CDR3 DNA. The D gene is left open where the match is weak. Size tells how often a clone was seen (once, few, many) or the class of an expanded clone, and some rows leave it out.

v_call: TRBV29-1; d_call: TRBD1; j_call: TRBJ2-2; clone_size: NA; cdr3_aa: CSVGQGVTGELFF; cdr3_nt: TGCAGCGTTGGACAGGGGGTCACCGGGGAGCTGTTTTTT
v_call: TRBV5-6; d_call: NA; j_call: TRBJ2-1; clone_size: NA; cdr3_aa: CASSLVRGGNEQFF; cdr3_nt: TGTGCCAGCAGCTTGGTCAGGGGGGGCAATGAGCAGTTCTTC
v_call: TRBV4-2; d_call: NA; j_call: TRBJ2-1; clone_size: NA; cdr3_aa: CASSQPQRGGNEQFF; cdr3_nt: TGTGCCAGCAGCCAACCTCAGCGAGGGGGGAATGAGCAGTTCTTC
v_call: TRBV29-1; d_call: NA; j_call: TRBJ1-4; clone_size: NA; cdr3_aa: CSVDEAGNEKLFF; cdr3_nt: TGCAGCGTTGATGAGGCAGGGAATGAAAAACTGTTTTTT
v_call: TRBV29-1; d_call: TRBD1; j_call: TRBJ2-6; clone_size: NA; cdr3_aa: CSVEVGDRGFSGANVLTF; cdr3_nt: TGCAGCGTTGAGGTTGGGGACAGGGGGTTCTCTGGGGCCAACGTCCTGACTTTC
v_call: TRBV2; d_call: TRBD1; j_call: TRBJ2-5; clone_size: NA; cdr3_aa: CASRETGVREETQYF; cdr3_nt: TGTGCCAGCAGGGAGACAGGGGTCCGGGAGGAGACCCAGTACTTC
v_call: TRBV4-1; d_call: NA; j_call: TRBJ1-1; clone_size: NA; cdr3_aa: CASSQVALLNTEAFF; cdr3_nt: TGCGCCAGCAGCCAAGTGGCTTTGTTGAACACTGAAGCTTTCTTT
v_call: TRBV7-8; d_call: TRBD1; j_call: TRBJ1-2; clone_size: NA; cdr3_aa: CASSSTGQTANYGYTF; cdr3_nt: TGTGCCAGCAGCTCAACGGGACAGACAGCTAACTATGGCTACACCTTC
v_call: TRBV6-1; d_call: NA; j_call: TRBJ2-1; clone_size: NA; cdr3_aa: CASSEMEGGNEQFF; cdr3_nt: TGTGCCAGCAGTGAAATGGAGGGCGGTAATGAGCAGTTCTTC
v_call: TRBV3-1/TRBV3-2; d_call: NA; j_call: TRBJ1-6; clone_size: NA; cdr3_aa: CASSQGIWDSPLHF; cdr3_nt: TGTGCCAGCAGCCAAGGTATTTGGGATTCACCCCTCCACTTT
v_call: TRBV5-6; d_call: NA; j_call: TRBJ2-3; clone_size: NA; cdr3_aa: CASSLEADTQYF; cdr3_nt: TGTGCCAGCAGCTTGGAGGCGGATACGCAGTATTTT
v_call: TRBV18; d_call: NA; j_call: TRBJ2-1; clone_size: NA; cdr3_aa: CASSLAPSYNEQFF; cdr3_nt: TGTGCCAGCTCACTAGCGCCTTCCTACAATGAGCAGTTCTTC
v_call: TRBV13; d_call: TRBD1; j_call: TRBJ1-6; clone_size: once; cdr3_aa: CASSLGDRLYNSPLHF; cdr3_nt: TGTGCCAGCAGCTTAGGGGACAGGCTCTATAATTCACCCCTCCACTTT
v_call: TRBV12-3/TRBV12-4; d_call: NA; j_call: TRBJ1-2; clone_size: NA; cdr3_aa: CASSLGRVVGYTF; cdr3_nt: TGTGCCAGCAGTTTGGGCAGGGTGGTAGGCTACACCTTC
v_call: TRBV25-1; d_call: NA; j_call: TRBJ1-1; clone_size: once; cdr3_aa: CASSLTGIDEAFF; cdr3_nt: TGTGCCAGCAGCTTAACAGGAATTGATGAAGCTTTCTTT
v_call: TRBV5-1; d_call: NA; j_call: TRBJ1-3; clone_size: NA; cdr3_aa: CASSFGDGNTIYF; cdr3_nt: TGCGCCAGCAGCTTCGGGGACGGAAACACCATATATTTT
v_call: TRBV10-1; d_call: NA; j_call: TRBJ1-2; clone_size: NA; cdr3_aa: CASPPGADGYTF; cdr3_nt: TGCGCCAGCCCCCCAGGGGCTGATGGCTACACCTTC
v_call: TRBV24-1; d_call: NA; j_call: TRBJ1-5; clone_size: NA; cdr3_aa: CATSDSRAPNQPQHF; cdr3_nt: TGTGCCACCAGTGATTCCAGGGCGCCCAATCAGCCCCAGCATTTT
v_call: TRBV19; d_call: TRBD1; j_call: TRBJ1-1; clone_size: NA; cdr3_aa: CASSIVDRVEAFF; cdr3_nt: TGTGCCAGTAGTATAGTTGACAGGGTCGAAGCTTTCTTT
v_call: TRBV27; d_call: NA; j_call: TRBJ2-2; clone_size: NA; cdr3_aa: CASSSFTTTENTGELFF; cdr3_nt: TGTGCCAGCAGTTCCTTTACGACCACAGAGAACACCGGGGAGCTGTTTTTT
v_call: TRBV4-1; d_call: TRBD2; j_call: TRBJ2-1; clone_size: NA; cdr3_aa: CASSFQRGVSNEQFF; cdr3_nt: TGCGCCAGCAGCTTTCAGCGGGGGGTTAGCAATGAGCAGTTCTTC
v_call: TRBV2; d_call: TRBD1; j_call: TRBJ2-1; clone_size: NA; cdr3_aa: CARKQGVANEQFF; cdr3_nt: TGTGCCAGAAAACAGGGGGTAGCCAATGAGCAGTTCTTC
v_call: TRBV5-6; d_call: NA; j_call: TRBJ2-2; clone_size: NA; cdr3_aa: CASSLWAGIYENTGELFF; cdr3_nt: TGTGCCAGCAGCTTGTGGGCAGGGATCTATGAGAACACCGGGGAGCTGTTTTTT
v_call: TRBV19; d_call: NA; j_call: TRBJ1-1; clone_size: once; cdr3_aa: CASSISRMNTEAFF; cdr3_nt: TGTGCCAGTAGTATTAGCAGAATGAACACTGAAGCTTTCTTT
v_call: TRBV30; d_call: NA; j_call: TRBJ2-7; clone_size: once; cdr3_aa: CAWSVPPDTFYEQYF; cdr3_nt: TGTGCCTGGAGTGTACCCCCCGACACCTTCTACGAGCAGTACTTC
v_call: TRBV14; d_call: TRBD2; j_call: TRBJ2-1; clone_size: NA; cdr3_aa: CASSATQLMTSGGRNEQFF; cdr3_nt: TGTGCCAGCAGCGCAACACAACTAATGACTAGCGGGGGGCGGAATGAGCAGTTCTTC
v_call: TRBV28; d_call: NA; j_call: TRBJ2-7; clone_size: NA; cdr3_aa: CASSPGGGFSGEQYF; cdr3_nt: TGTGCCAGCAGTCCCGGAGGGGGTTTCAGTGGTGAGCAGTACTTC
v_call: TRBV7-2; d_call: NA; j_call: TRBJ2-7; clone_size: NA; cdr3_aa: CASSFYREHEQYF; cdr3_nt: TGTGCCAGCAGCTTCTACAGGGAGCACGAGCAGTACTTC
v_call: TRBV19; d_call: TRBD1; j_call: TRBJ1-1; clone_size: once; cdr3_aa: CASSIPGQGRTEAFF; cdr3_nt: TGTGCCAGTAGTATTCCGGGACAGGGAAGAACTGAAGCTTTCTTT
v_call: TRBV7-9; d_call: NA; j_call: TRBJ2-5; clone_size: NA; cdr3_aa: CASSFGQETQYF; cdr3_nt: TGTGCCAGCAGCTTTGGGCAAGAGACCCAGTACTTC
v_call: TRBV7-6; d_call: NA; j_call: TRBJ2-1; clone_size: NA; cdr3_aa: CASSPSGASRNEQFF; cdr3_nt: TGTGCCAGCAGCCCCTCGGGGGCTTCTCGGAATGAGCAGTTCTTC
v_call: TRBV5-6; d_call: NA; j_call: TRBJ2-7; clone_size: NA; cdr3_aa: CASSFRASYEQYF; cdr3_nt: TGTGCCAGCAGCTTCCGGGCCTCCTACGAGCAGTACTTC
v_call: TRBV24-1; d_call: NA; j_call: TRBJ2-5; clone_size: NA; cdr3_aa: CATSDAFGDQETQYF; cdr3_nt: TGTGCCACCAGTGATGCGTTCGGGGACCAAGAGACCCAGTACTTC
v_call: TRBV30; d_call: NA; j_call: TRBJ1-1; clone_size: few; cdr3_aa: CACPGTFMNTEAFF; cdr3_nt: TGTGCCTGCCCCGGGACGTTCATGAACACTGAAGCTTTCTTT
v_call: TRBV5-6; d_call: NA; j_call: TRBJ1-5; clone_size: NA; cdr3_aa: CASSLVSAGNQPQHF; cdr3_nt: TGTGCCAGCAGCTTGGTTTCTGCGGGCAATCAGCCCCAGCATTTT
v_call: TRBV5-1; d_call: NA; j_call: TRBJ2-5; clone_size: NA; cdr3_aa: CASSFLQGTQETQYF; cdr3_nt: TGCGCCAGCAGCTTCCTCCAGGGCACCCAAGAGACCCAGTACTTC
v_call: TRBV5-1; d_call: NA; j_call: TRBJ2-1; clone_size: NA; cdr3_aa: CASSFQTGGYNEQFF; cdr3_nt: TGCGCCAGCAGCTTTCAGACAGGAGGCTACAATGAGCAGTTCTTC
v_call: TRBV6-5; d_call: NA; j_call: TRBJ2-3; clone_size: NA; cdr3_aa: CASSRDSHTDTQYF; cdr3_nt: TGTGCCAGCAGCCGGGACTCCCACACAGATACGCAGTATTTT
v_call: TRBV3-1/TRBV3-2; d_call: TRBD2; j_call: TRBJ2-1; clone_size: NA; cdr3_aa: CASSQESRAGVFF; cdr3_nt: TGTGCCAGCAGCCAAGAGAGTCGAGCGGGGGTTTTCTTC
v_call: TRBV28; d_call: TRBD1; j_call: TRBJ1-2; clone_size: NA; cdr3_aa: CASIDWGQGEKDGYTF; cdr3_nt: TGTGCCAGCATCGACTGGGGACAGGGGGAAAAGGATGGCTACACCTTC
v_call: TRBV3-1/TRBV3-2; d_call: TRBD2; j_call: TRBJ2-3; clone_size: NA; cdr3_aa: CASSQGLAGGEDTQYF; cdr3_nt: TGTGCCAGCAGCCAAGGACTAGCGGGGGGGGAGGATACGCAGTATTTT
v_call: TRBV10-3; d_call: NA; j_call: TRBJ1-5; clone_size: NA; cdr3_aa: CAIRDGQPNQPQHF; cdr3_nt: TGTGCCATCAGGGACGGACAGCCCAATCAGCCCCAGCATTTT
v_call: TRBV30; d_call: NA; j_call: TRBJ2-5; clone_size: NA; cdr3_aa: CAWSVGRRETQYF; cdr3_nt: TGTGCCTGGAGTGTGGGCCGGCGGGAGACCCAGTACTTC
v_call: TRBV5-1; d_call: TRBD2; j_call: TRBJ2-1; clone_size: NA; cdr3_aa: CASSLSTSGGNEQFF; cdr3_nt: TGCGCCAGCAGCTTGTCGACTAGCGGGGGTAATGAGCAGTTCTTC
v_call: TRBV5-1; d_call: TRBD2; j_call: TRBJ2-1; clone_size: NA; cdr3_aa: CASTPGSGGVNEQFF; cdr3_nt: TGCGCCAGCACTCCAGGTAGCGGGGGGGTCAATGAGCAGTTCTTC
v_call: TRBV3-1/TRBV3-2; d_call: TRBD1; j_call: TRBJ1-2; clone_size: NA; cdr3_aa: CASSQQDRVYYGYTF; cdr3_nt: TGTGCCAGCAGCCAACAGGACAGGGTTTACTATGGCTACACCTTC
v_call: TRBV6-1; d_call: TRBD2; j_call: TRBJ2-7; clone_size: NA; cdr3_aa: CASSALRLAGGAYEQYF; cdr3_nt: TGTGCCAGCAGTGCTCTAAGACTAGCGGGGGGGGCCTACGAGCAGTACTTC
v_call: TRBV18; d_call: NA; j_call: TRBJ2-6; clone_size: NA; cdr3_aa: CASSPQDLGSGANVLTF; cdr3_nt: TGTGCCAGCTCACCCCAGGATTTGGGCTCTGGGGCCAACGTCCTGACTTTC
v_call: TRBV30; d_call: NA; j_call: TRBJ1-4; clone_size: NA; cdr3_aa: CAWGTGEKLFF; cdr3_nt: TGTGCCTGGGGGACTGGAGAAAAACTGTTTTTT
v_call: TRBV7-8; d_call: TRBD1; j_call: TRBJ2-2; clone_size: NA; cdr3_aa: CASSSGQGGGAGELFF; cdr3_nt: TGTGCCAGCAGCTCGGGACAGGGGGGGGGCGCCGGGGAGCTGTTTTTT
v_call: TRBV2; d_call: NA; j_call: TRBJ2-7; clone_size: NA; cdr3_aa: CASSGSLQAYEQYF; cdr3_nt: TGTGCCAGCAGTGGCTCACTCCAGGCCTACGAGCAGTACTTC
v_call: TRBV29-1; d_call: TRBD1; j_call: TRBJ2-7; clone_size: once; cdr3_aa: CSAGQGTYEQYF; cdr3_nt: TGCAGCGCGGGACAGGGCACCTACGAGCAGTACTTC
v_call: TRBV10-1; d_call: TRBD1; j_call: TRBJ1-5; clone_size: medium-sized; cdr3_aa: CAITYCTGAIHQPQHF; cdr3_nt: TGCGCCATCACATATTGCACAGGGGCCATCCATCAGCCCCAGCATTTT
v_call: TRBV5-1; d_call: NA; j_call: TRBJ1-1; clone_size: NA; cdr3_aa: CASSYDMGVAFF; cdr3_nt: TGCGCCAGCAGCTACGACATGGGGGTAGCTTTCTTT
v_call: TRBV19; d_call: TRBD1; j_call: TRBJ2-2; clone_size: NA; cdr3_aa: CASSIDSSDRGSGELFF; cdr3_nt: TGTGCCAGTAGTATAGATTCCTCTGACAGGGGTAGCGGGGAGCTGTTTTTT
v_call: TRBV2; d_call: NA; j_call: TRBJ2-7; clone_size: NA; cdr3_aa: CASLGANYEQYF; cdr3_nt: TGTGCCAGCCTGGGGGCAAACTACGAGCAGTACTTC
v_call: TRBV25-1; d_call: NA; j_call: TRBJ1-2; clone_size: NA; cdr3_aa: CASSQGIGGYTF; cdr3_nt: TGTGCCAGCAGCCAGGGGATCGGGGGCTACACCTTC
v_call: TRBV28; d_call: NA; j_call: TRBJ2-3; clone_size: NA; cdr3_aa: CASSLGGLGRADTQYF; cdr3_nt: TGTGCCAGCAGTTTAGGGGGTCTGGGGCGCGCAGATACGCAGTATTTT